This T cell receptor beta chain was identified during a study of blood T cell repertoires in COVID-19. Study at large: Specimens from acute and convalescent COVID-19 originated in the United States, Italy and Spain. The cDNA or gDNA used as material had been derived from T cells, B-cell-depleted T cells, or PBMCs.

Under the authors' procedure: It was from reference gene primer amplification that nucleated cell counts were estimated. Produced via immunoSEQ multiplex PCR; TCRdb's table is partial and in-frame only. That table gives V, J and clone size, and the DNA gave D and trimming. The sample includes under 60,000 clones, 75% to 90% of them seen just once. The V gene lost 5 bases and the J gene lost 6 bases, with 7 bases spanning the gap. The CDR3 consists of 12 residues. From germline, CDR1 is MNHEY and CDR2 SMNVEV (reference sequence). This clone occurred a few times. Input material: peripheral blood. The chain links TRBV27 to TRBJ2-2; maybe TRBD1 (5 bases). The source is a man in his 70s with acute or convalescent COVID-19. The CDR3 bases are TGTGCCAGCAGTACAGGACCCGGGGAGCTGTTTTTT. Translating it yields CASSTGPGELFF.